The clone carrying this TCR beta chain occurred a few times. This sample was included in a study of beta chain features in type 1 diabetes. All of the isolated RNA was reverse transcribed, so expressed TCRB transcripts were sequenced. Repertoires were generated with immunoSEQ multiplex PCR, while TCRdb's copy carries only in-frame clones and drops some. The sample yields about 350,000 clones, around 20% seen once. Donors underwent one heparinised blood draw, roughly 110 mL on average. Sequencing input: naive CD4+ T cells from blood. This receptor was obtained from a young woman in good health.

CDR3 in DNA: TGCGCCAGCAGCCCAAGACGAGGGCCGGAGACCCAGTACTTC. Translating gives CASSPRRGPETQYF. V gene TRBV4-3 combines with J gene TRBJ2-5; D may be TRBD2 (5 bases). The CDR3 spans 14 residues. The V gene's germline CDR1 is LGHNA and CDR2 YSLEER. The V end lost 4 bases, the J end lost 5 bases, and 14 bases lay between the germline ends.